This paragraph reports one TCR beta chain. This sample was included in a study of blood T cell repertoires in COVID-19. On the study more broadly: Both acute and convalescent COVID-19 samples were obtained from the United States, Italy and Spain. Sources were T cells, B-cell-depleted T cells, or PBMCs; the material itself was cDNA or gDNA.

This CDR3 has 18 amino acids. The germline V gene encodes CDR1 MDHEN and CDR2 SYDVKM. V gave up 2 bases and J gave up 5 bases; unmatched junction bases: 16. Per the original methods: Reference gene primers were amplified, and this amplification served to estimate nucleated cell counts. Clones were read by immunoSEQ multiplex PCR, and TCRdb kept only the in-frame ones, dropping some. V and J calls and clone size are as listed in that table; D and trimming were resolved from the DNA. The sample contains around 280,000 clones, about 82% of which appear only once. The sample was peripheral blood. The TCR sequence derives from a woman between 50 and 59 years old with active or convalescent COVID-19. The rearrangement uses TRBV28 and TRBJ2-7; TRBD1 matches 9 bases. The CDR3 spells CASSLSLGTGLKFNEQYF. The DNA of the CDR3 is TGTGCCAGCAGTTTAAGTCTTGGGACAGGGCTTAAGTTCAACGAGCAGTACTTC.